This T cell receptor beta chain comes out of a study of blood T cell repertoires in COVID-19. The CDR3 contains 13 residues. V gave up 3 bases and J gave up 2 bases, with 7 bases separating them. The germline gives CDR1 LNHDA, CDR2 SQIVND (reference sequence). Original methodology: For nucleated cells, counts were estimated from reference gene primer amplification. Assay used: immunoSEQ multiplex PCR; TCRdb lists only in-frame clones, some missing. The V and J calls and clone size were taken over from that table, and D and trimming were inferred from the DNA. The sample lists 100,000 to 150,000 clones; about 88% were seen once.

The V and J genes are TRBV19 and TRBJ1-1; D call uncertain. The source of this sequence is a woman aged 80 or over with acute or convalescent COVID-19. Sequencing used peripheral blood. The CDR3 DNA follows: TGTGCCAGTAGTATGGAGGGAAACACTGAAGCTTTCTTT. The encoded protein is CASSMEGNTEAFF.